This T cell receptor (beta chain) comes out of a study of CD4 T cells in relation to SARS-CoV-2 and coronaviruses. Background on the study: ViraFEST: approximately eleven-day antigen culture of PBMCs, then TCR beta CDR3 sequencing. The negative reference was HIV-1 Nef peptide pool or peptide-free culture.

The length of the CDR3 is 13 residues. Between the trimmed V and J ends, which lost 5 bases and 0 bases, there was a span of 5 bases. The germline gives CDR1 LNHDA, CDR2 SQIVND (reference sequence). Before the COVID-19 pandemic, during about 2010-2018, CD4+ T cells were taken from unexposed donors. The cells were cultured for under 13 days before CD4+ T cells were isolated. Study findings and constraints: Crossreactive clones expanded significantly less to SARS-CoV-2 than monoreactive clones.

The table came from immunoSEQ multiplex PCR; TCRdb's copy has only in-frame clones and leaves some out. The table has 25,000 or so clones, approximately 80% seen once. This clone was counted a single time. Its target is unknown. V gene TRBV19 combines with J gene TRBJ1-3; D gene uncertain. The specimen sequenced was CD4+ T cells from PBMCs, cultured in vitro. This TCR was recovered from a human donor in good health. The CDR3 DNA is TGTGCCAGTAGTGCGGACTCTGGAAACACCATATATTTT. This gives the protein CASSADSGNTIYF.